These 26 T cell receptor beta chains were sequenced from one sample in a study of cytomegalovirus exposure and HLA in healthy donors. With 60 Vbeta and 13 Jbeta primers, the PCR was carried out. The data were produced by immunoSEQ multiplex PCR, yet TCRdb's version contains in-frame clones alone and is incomplete. This table holds about 100,000 clones, 82% found once. The material sequenced was PBMCs. All receptors come from a man aged 25 to 40 in good health and CMV-seropositive.

The V call is TRBV6-5, the J call TRBJ1-1; 8 bases fit TRBD1. The CDR3 runs to 14 residues. Germline trimming cut 4 bases from V and 5 bases from J; bases unmatched to any gene: 6. Germline loops: CDR1 MNHEY, CDR2 SVGAGI. The CDR3 is CASSSPRGRTEAFF. The CDR3 DNA reads as TGTGCCAGCAGTTCTCCCAGGGGGCGGACTGAAGCTTTCTTT.

The chain combines TRBV6-5 with TRBJ1-6; a weak D match, TRBD1 (6 bases). Trimming shortened V by 5 bases and J by 8 bases, and 10 bases separated the two germline ends. The CDR3 length is 13 residues. CDR1 is MNHEY, CDR2 SVGAGI, per germline. CDR3 in DNA: TGTGCCAGCAGTGAAGACAGGTATTCACCCCTCCACTTT. Translating gives CASSEDRYSPLHF.

This chain uses TRBV19 with TRBJ1-1, with a tentative D call TRBD1 (5 bases). Trimming stripped 1 base from V and 1 base from J, with 10 bases between. This CDR3 has 15 residues. Germline V gene data show CDR1 as LNHDA and CDR2 as SQIVND (reference sequence). CDR3 sequence: CASSIGAGSNTEAFF. The CDR3 coding sequence is TGTGCCAGTAGTATAGGGGCAGGGTCGAACACTGAAGCTTTCTTT.

In its sample, this clone was seen a few times. The chain combines TRBV4-1 with TRBJ2-3; 11 nucleotides line up with TRBD2. The CDR3 spans 15 residues. J gave up 5 bases and V 4 bases, and 5 bases lay outside the gene matches. Germline CDR1 is MGHRA and CDR2 is YSYEKL. The CDR3 is CASSPGTSGGDTQYF. DNA of the CDR3: TGCGCCAGCAGCCCCGGGACTAGCGGTGGAGATACGCAGTATTTT.

This chain links TRBV6-1 with TRBJ2-5; weak D call: TRBD2 (6 bases). Germline V gives CDR1 MNHNS, CDR2 SASEGT. The CDR3 spans 15 residues. Trimming removed 1 base at V and 1 base at J, with 10 bases between. The CDR3: CASSEGLGGQETQYF. CDR3 DNA sequence: TGTGCCAGCAGTGAAGGGCTCGGGGGCCAAGAGACCCAGTACTTC.

The chain carries TRBV10-2 and TRBJ2-5, with 10 bases identical to TRBD2. CDR3 length: 15 residues. Looked up from germline, CDR1 is WSHSY and CDR2 is SAAADI. V was pared by 5 bases and J by 5 bases, with 8 bases of the junction left unmatched. The CDR3 DNA follows: TGCGCCAGCAGTAGCGGGGGGGCACAGAGTGAGACCCAGTACTTC. Encoded protein: CASSSGGAQSETQYF.

The chain couples TRBV7-9 to TRBJ2-7; no clear D gene. CDR1 SEHNR and CDR2 FQNEAQ come from the germline V gene (reference sequence). There are 13 residues in the CDR3. The ends were cut back, 1 base at V and 2 bases at J, with 6 bases in the middle. CDR3 nucleotide sequence: TGTGCCAGCAGCTTAGTGGGCCCCTACGAGCAGTACTTC. Amino acid sequence: CASSLVGPYEQYF.

With respect to this clone: Within the sample, other DNA sequences also encode this same CDR3. The chain couples TRBV7-9 to TRBJ1-2; 8 bases are shared with TRBD1. With 5 bases clipped from V and 4 bases from J, the junction kept 3 bases outside the gene matches. Looked up from germline, CDR1 is SEHNR and CDR2 is FQNEAQ (reference sequence). There are 13 residues in the CDR3. The CDR3 sequence is CASSPGGSYGYTF. Here the CDR3 DNA reads TGTGCCAGCAGCCCAGGGGGCAGCTATGGCTACACCTTC.

This clone was seen just once. CDR3 loop: CASSLSNTGELFF. In nucleotides, the CDR3 is TGTGCCAGCAGTCTCTCTAACACCGGGGAGCTGTTTTTT. The J gene is TRBJ2-2, the V gene TRBV6-5; D unclear. V was trimmed by 5 bases and J by 2 bases, leaving 6 bases between them. This CDR3 is built from 13 residues. The V gene's germline CDR1 is MNHEY and CDR2 SVGAGI.

This chain connects TRBV7-2 to TRBJ1-2; no definite D call. V dropped 1 base and J dropped 6 bases, with 18 bases sitting between them. Germline CDR1 is SGHTA and CDR2 is FQGNSA. This CDR3 comprises 16 residues. The CDR3: CASSLVGRVGENGYTF. DNA for the CDR3: TGTGCCAGCAGCTTAGTTGGGAGGGTCGGGGAGAATGGCTACACCTTC.

The rearrangement links TRBV18 to TRBJ1-4; D is ambiguous. The CDR3 has 13 amino acids. Germline V gene data show CDR1 as KGHSH and CDR2 as LQKENI. V was pared by 6 bases and J by 5 bases, with 10 bases between. The CDR3 bases are TGTGCCAGCTCCTCCGCGGGGAATGAAAAACTGTTTTTT. This gives the protein CASSSAGNEKLFF.

This clone has a single count. This sequence joins TRBV10-3 and TRBJ2-1, with TRBD2 matching over 9 bases. Germline V gene data show CDR1 as ENHRY and CDR2 as SYGVKD. This CDR3 has 15 residues. The ends lost 2 bases at V and 7 bases at J; junction bases unmatched: 6. The CDR3: CAISEHNSGGNEQFF. CDR3 DNA sequence: TGTGCCATCAGTGAGCATAATAGCGGGGGAAATGAGCAGTTCTTC.

V gene TRBV7-3 combines with J gene TRBJ2-2; 10 positions match TRBD2. V was pared by 5 bases and J by 0 bases, with 3 bases of the junction left unmatched. CDR3 length: 16 amino acids. CDR1 SGHTA and CDR2 FQGTGA come from the germline V gene. CDR3 bases: TGTGCCAGCAGCCGTAGCGGGGGGACGAACACCGGGGAGCTGTTTTTT. Its translation is CASSRSGGTNTGELFF. Looking up the rest from reference TRBV7-3 and TRBJ2-2 gives the full variable domain: GAGVSQTPSNKVTEKGKYVELRCDPISGHTALYWYRQSLGQGPEFLIYFQGTGAADDSGLPNDRFFAVRPEGSVSTLKIQRTERGDSAVYLCASSRSGGTNTGELFFGEGSRLTVL.

The chain employs TRBV5-1 and TRBJ2-2; D gene uncertain. Deletions cut 3 bases from V and 6 bases from J, with 12 bases between. CDR1 is SGHRS, CDR2 YFSETQ, per germline. The CDR3 runs to 14 residues. Here the CDR3 reads CASSSPEIAGELFF. Here the CDR3 DNA reads TGCGCCAGCAGCTCCCCGGAGATTGCCGGGGAGCTGTTTTTT.

The chain couples TRBV5-4 to TRBJ1-1; 11 bases are a match to TRBD1. The CDR3 consists of 16 residues. CDR1 SGHNT and CDR2 YYREEE come from the germline V gene (reference sequence). V gave up 4 bases and J gave up 0 bases; unmatched junction bases: 5. CDR3 residues: CASSGGQGALNTEAFF. CDR3 nucleotide sequence: TGTGCCAGCAGCGGAGGACAGGGGGCTCTGAACACTGAAGCTTTCTTT.

The V and J genes are TRBV13 and TRBJ2-6, with a tentative D call TRBD2 (6 bases). Per the germline V gene, CDR1 is PRHDT and CDR2 is FYEKMQ (reference sequence). Trimming removed 5 bases at V and 0 bases at J, with 14 bases between. The CDR3 loop spans 17 amino acids. This chain's CDR3 is CASSGGTATSGANVLTF. The CDR3 DNA sequence: TGTGCCAGCAGCGGGGGGACGGCGACCTCTGGGGCCAACGTCCTGACTTTC.

This clone appeared a single time. This chain connects TRBV7-8 to TRBJ1-5, with 7 positions matching TRBD1. Per the germline V gene, CDR1 is SGHVS and CDR2 is FQNEAQ. V was clipped by 5 bases and J by 2 bases; unmatched bases: 12. This CDR3 region has 17 residues. The CDR3 DNA reads as TGTGCCAGCAGCACCAACTCCCAGGGGGTAGGCAATCAGCCCCAGCATTTT. Its protein is CASSTNSQGVGNQPQHF.

The table lists this clone with a count of one. An end of the junction differs from the germline gene, which may be a read error. This sequence joins TRBV7-7 and TRBJ2-5; D perhaps matches TRBD1 (7 bases). The germline V gene encodes CDR1 SSHAT and CDR2 FNYEAQ (reference sequence). The CDR3 spans 14 residues. As DNA, the CDR3 is TGTGCTAGCAGCCCCGACAGGGAGGTAGAGACCCAGTACTTC. Protein product: CASSPDREVETQYF.

V is TRBV7-9 and J is TRBJ2-2; 8 nucleotides match TRBD1. Germline V lookup: CDR1 SEHNR, CDR2 FQNEAQ (reference sequence). The CDR3 is made up of 16 amino acids. The V and J ends lost 5 bases and 3 bases, in that order; junction bases with no gene match: 8. The CDR3, as DNA: TGTGCCAGCAGCGCCCCCAGGGGGCAGGACACCGGGGAGCTGTTTTTT. This encodes CASSAPRGQDTGELFF.

V is TRBV7-9 and J is TRBJ2-7; TRBD2 aligns across 7 bases. CDR1 is SEHNR and CDR2 is FQNEAQ in the germline V gene (reference sequence). The CDR3 is 14 amino acids. Germline trimming cut 4 bases from V and 0 bases from J; bases unmatched to any gene: 3. CDR3 coding DNA: TGTGCCAGCAGCTCCAGCGGGGCCTCCTACGAGCAGTACTTC. As protein: CASSSSGASYEQYF.

This sequence joins TRBV9 and TRBJ2-7, with 8 bases fitting TRBD1. The CDR3 has 13 amino acids. Germline V CDR1 and CDR2: SGDLS, YYNGEE. Trimming removed 4 bases from V and 5 bases from J; junction bases left unmatched: 5. The DNA for the CDR3 is TGTGCCAGCAGCTCCCGGACAGGGAACGAGCAGTACTTC. Encoded protein: CASSSRTGNEQYF. Complete variable domain (other parts from reference TRBV9 and TRBJ2-7): DSGVTQTPKHLITATGQRVTLRCSPRSGDLSVYWYQQSLDQGLQFLIQYYNGEERAKGNILERFSAQQFPDLHSELNLSSLELGDSALYFCASSSRTGNEQYFGPGTRLTVT.

This clone was seen a single time. The chain employs TRBV27 and TRBJ2-1; TRBD1 matches at 9 bases. The V gene's germline CDR1 is MNHEY and CDR2 SMNVEV (reference sequence). The CDR3 length is 13 residues. V lost 4 bases and J lost 6; bases outside the gene matches: 1. For the CDR3, the DNA is TGTGCCAGCAGTTGGGACAGGGTCAATGAGCAGTTCTTC. Its protein product is CASSWDRVNEQFF.

Only a few counts were recorded for this clone. Given the absence of the conserved phenylalanine or tryptophan at the CDR3 end, a read error is likely. Because the CDR3's place on the DNA is in doubt, the DNA is left out and the CDR3 is given as listed by TCRdb. The J gene is TRBJ1-2, the V gene TRBV5-8; the DNA was not used to check the table's D call, TRBD1. The germline V gene has CDR1 SGHTS and CDR2 YDEGEE. Counting both end residues, the CDR3 totals 8 amino acids. The CDR3 region is CASSPDSL.

This chain uses TRBV25-1 with TRBJ1-6; 9 nucleotides agree with TRBD1. The J segment lost 7 bases and the V segment lost 4 bases, leaving 5 bases of the junction unmatched. Germline CDR1 is MGHDK and CDR2 is SYGVNS. The CDR3 sequence is 15 residues long. The CDR3 is CASSVTGGRNSPLHF. For the CDR3, the DNA is TGTGCCAGCAGTGTCACAGGGGGCAGGAATTCACCCCTCCACTTT.

This clone was counted only a few times. Other DNA sequences in the same sample also yield this CDR3. The chain combines TRBV5-1 with TRBJ2-2, with TRBD1 matching 8 bases. There are 15 residues in the CDR3. The V segment lost 4 bases and the J segment 4 bases; nucleotides outside the gene matches: 6. The germline CDR1 and CDR2 sequences are SGHRS and YFSETQ. CDR3 DNA sequence: TGCGCCAGCAGCCTAGGTACAGGGGGCACCGGGGAGCTGTTTTTT. It yields the protein CASSLGTGGTGELFF.

The chain uses TRBV9 and TRBJ2-1; perhaps TRBD2 as D (6 bases). The CDR3 runs to 14 residues. Trimming pared 3 bases from V and 9 bases from J, leaving 16 bases between. Germline V gene data show CDR1 as SGDLS and CDR2 as YYNGEE. The CDR3 sequence: CASSARGTPGEQFF. The CDR3 DNA reads TGTGCCAGCAGCGCCCGGGGGACGCCCGGTGAGCAGTTCTTC.